The TCR beta chain under discussion was sequenced for a study of blood T cells in healthy people across ages. With a J-beta primer mix and a sample-barcoded 5' primer, a second PCR ran 7 to 11 cycles. Template switching added a 12-random-nucleotide identifier to every cDNA molecule. Each sample provided no less than 2.5 million CDR3-containing paired-end reads. TCRdb reprocessed the 5' RACE reads with MiXCR, giving one entry per CDR3 protein. The repertoire includes 700,000 or so distinct CDR3 sequences, approximately 40% of them detected once, and 25% to 35% sits in the top ten. Germline CDR1 is SGDLS and CDR2 is YYNGEE. This CDR3 contains 15 residues. In terms of origin and age, donors were healthy Caucasian individuals from Russia aged about 6 to 90. As for this clonotype: Its antigen is as yet unknown. At one end the junction does not follow the germline gene, possibly because of a read error.

General observations from the study: Both higher diversity and more naive CD4+ cells marked long-lived donors when set against aged donors.

The clonotype comes from an elderly man in good health. Material for sequencing was blood. The chain is built from TRBV9 and TRBJ2-4, with 8 bases that match TRBD1. The CDR3 bases are TGTGTCAGCAGTCGGCAGGGGGCCACCAAAAACATTCAGTACTTC. Amino acid sequence: CVSSRQGATKNIQYF. Variable domain in full (rest from reference TRBV9 and TRBJ2-4): DSGVTQTPKHLITATGQRVTLRCSPRSGDLSVYWYQQSLDQGLQFLIQYYNGEERAKGNILERFSAQQFPDLHSELNLSSLELGDSALYFCVSSRQGATKNIQYFGAGTRLSVL.